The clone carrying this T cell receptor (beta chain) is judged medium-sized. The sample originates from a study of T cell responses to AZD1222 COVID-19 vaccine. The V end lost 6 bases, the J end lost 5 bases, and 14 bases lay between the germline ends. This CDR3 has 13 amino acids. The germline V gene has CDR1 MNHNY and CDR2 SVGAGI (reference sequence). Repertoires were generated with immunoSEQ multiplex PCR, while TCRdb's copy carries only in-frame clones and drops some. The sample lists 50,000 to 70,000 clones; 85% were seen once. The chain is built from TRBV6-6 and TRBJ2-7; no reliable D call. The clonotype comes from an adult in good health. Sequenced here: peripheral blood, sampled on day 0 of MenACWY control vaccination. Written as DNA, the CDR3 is TGTGCCAGCAGGCCCTTGGAGCCCAACGAGCAGTACTTC. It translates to CASRPLEPNEQYF.